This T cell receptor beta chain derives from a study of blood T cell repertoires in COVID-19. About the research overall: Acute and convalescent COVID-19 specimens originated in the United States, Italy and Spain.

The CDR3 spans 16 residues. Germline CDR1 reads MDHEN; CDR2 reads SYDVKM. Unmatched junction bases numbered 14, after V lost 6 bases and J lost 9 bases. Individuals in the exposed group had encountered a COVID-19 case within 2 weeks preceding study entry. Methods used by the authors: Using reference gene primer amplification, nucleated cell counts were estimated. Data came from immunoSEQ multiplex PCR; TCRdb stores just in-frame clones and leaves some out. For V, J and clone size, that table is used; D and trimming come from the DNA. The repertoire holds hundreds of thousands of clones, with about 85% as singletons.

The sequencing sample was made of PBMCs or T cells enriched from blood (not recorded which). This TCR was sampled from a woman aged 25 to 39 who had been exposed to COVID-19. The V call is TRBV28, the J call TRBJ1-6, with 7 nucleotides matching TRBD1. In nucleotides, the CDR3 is TGTGCCAGCAGGGGGGCAGGGGGATATACCGGTTCACCCCTCCACTTT. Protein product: CASRGAGGYTGSPLHF.